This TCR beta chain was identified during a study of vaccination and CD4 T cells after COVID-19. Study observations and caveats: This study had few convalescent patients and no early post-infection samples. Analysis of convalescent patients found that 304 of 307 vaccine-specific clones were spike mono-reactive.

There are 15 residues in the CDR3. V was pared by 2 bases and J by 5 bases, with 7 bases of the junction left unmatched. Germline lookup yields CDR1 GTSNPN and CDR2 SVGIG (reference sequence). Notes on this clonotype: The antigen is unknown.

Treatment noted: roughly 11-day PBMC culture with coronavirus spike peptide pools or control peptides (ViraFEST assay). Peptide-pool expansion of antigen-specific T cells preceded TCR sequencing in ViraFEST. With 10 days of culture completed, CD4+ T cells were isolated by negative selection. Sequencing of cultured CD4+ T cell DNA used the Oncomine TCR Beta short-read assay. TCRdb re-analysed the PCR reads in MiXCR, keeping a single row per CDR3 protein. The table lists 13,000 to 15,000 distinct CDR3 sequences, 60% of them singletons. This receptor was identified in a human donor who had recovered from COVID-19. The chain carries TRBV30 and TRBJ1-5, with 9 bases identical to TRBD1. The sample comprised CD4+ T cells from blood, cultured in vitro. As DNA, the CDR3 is TGTGCCTGGAGTCCCGGGACAGGGAAACATCAGCCCCAGCATTTT. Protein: CAWSPGTGKHQPQHF.